This T cell receptor (beta chain) was profiled in a study of naive and memory T cell subsets. General study points: Possibly reflecting memory cells re-expressing CD45RA, a few larger clonotypes occurred in naive repertoires, especially CD8. A clonotype means one alpha or beta sequence, not an alpha/beta pair.

Two oligonucleotides, mixed equimolar, formed the beta constant-region primer covering TRBC1 and TRBC2. Four rounds of PCR amplified the ligated cDNA using nested alpha and beta constant-region primers plus SP2. TCRdb re-called the UMI-ligation and nested PCR reads through MiXCR, storing one row per CDR3 protein. The table lists 120,000 to 150,000 distinct CDR3 sequences, about 17% of them singletons. A word on this clonotype: The antigen is not known.

V shed 10 bases and J shed 7 bases, with 23 bases lying between them. The CDR3 is 14 amino acids. In germline, CDR1 is SGHNT, CDR2 YENEEA. The sequence derives from a human donor in good health. Sequences were obtained from naive CD4+ T cells from blood. This chain uses TRBV11-3 with TRBJ2-7, with D perhaps matching TRBD1 (5 bases). DNA for the CDR3: TGTGCCAACCGGATCAGGGTCCCTCATCCGGAGCAGTACTTC. Amino acid sequence: CANRIRVPHPEQYF.